This is a list of T cell receptor beta chains from one sample in a study of metastatic and nonmetastatic thyroid tumors. TCRdb reassembled clones from the PCR reads with MiXCR. The data show about 27,000 clones, 10% to 15% seen once. The sequencing sample was made of blood. These receptors originate from a female donor with papillary thyroid cancer or a benign thyroid nodule (not recorded which). Some clones in this sample may be carry-over from other donors' samples. Each CDR3 is given with its conserved first and last residue. The D gene is left open where the match is weak. For some rows the clone size is stated as once, few or many, or as a class when expanded; others skip it.

J: TRBJ2-3
size: -
V: TRBV30
D: TRBD2
CDR3: CAWRPGTSGSPTDLDTQYF
DNA: TGTGCCTGGAGGCCTGGGACTAGCGGGAGTCCAACTGATTTAGATACGCAGTATTTT

J: TRBJ2-3
size: many
V: TRBV7-2
D: -
CDR3: CASSLYAKGDTQYF
DNA: TGTGCCAGCAGCTTATACGCGAAGGGGGATACGCAGTATTTT

J: TRBJ1-2
size: many
V: TRBV27
D: -
CDR3: CASSLYAESWGGNYGYTF
DNA: TGTGCCAGCAGTTTATATGCAGAAAGTTGGGGGGGAAACTATGGCTACACCTTC

J: TRBJ2-1
size: medium-sized
V: TRBV9
D: TRBD2
CDR3: CASSPAGTNTYNEQFF
DNA: TGTGCCAGCAGCCCTGCCGGGACTAATACCTACAATGAGCAGTTCTTC

J: TRBJ2-7
size: many
V: TRBV10-3
D: -
CDR3: CAISRQGGFEQYF
DNA: TGTGCCATCAGTCGACAGGGAGGGTTCGAGCAGTACTTC

J: TRBJ2-6
size: many
V: TRBV7-6
D: -
CDR3: CASSLQGPSGANVLTF
DNA: TGTGCCAGCAGCTTACAGGGGCCCTCTGGGGCCAACGTCCTGACTTTC

J: TRBJ2-1
size: -
V: TRBV20-1
D: TRBD1
CDR3: CSARGDRDHEQFF
DNA: TGCAGTGCTAGGGGGGACAGGGATCATGAGCAGTTCTTC

J: TRBJ2-3
size: many
V: TRBV6-2/TRBV6-3
D: TRBD2
CDR3: CASSYGAGADTQYF
DNA: TGTGCCAGCAGTTACGGGGCGGGAGCAGATACGCAGTATTTT

J: TRBJ2-7
size: many
V: TRBV25-1
D: TRBD1
CDR3: CASSEYQGGPYEQYF
DNA: TGTGCCAGCAGTGAATATCAAGGGGGCCCCTACGAGCAGTACTTC

J: TRBJ1-1
size: many
V: TRBV20-1
D: -
CDR3: CSARSTRSPRVAFF
DNA: TGCAGTGCTAGGAGCACCAGGTCTCCTCGGGTGGCTTTCTTT

J: TRBJ2-2
size: many
V: TRBV6-4
D: -
CDR3: CASSEGNTGELFF
DNA: TGTGCCAGCAGTGAGGGGAATACCGGGGAGCTGTTTTTT

J: TRBJ2-5
size: many
V: TRBV6-2/TRBV6-3
D: TRBD2
CDR3: CASSNLAGREETQYF
DNA: TGTGCCAGCAGTAACCTAGCGGGAAGGGAGGAGACCCAGTACTTC

J: TRBJ1-1
size: many
V: TRBV5-6
D: -
CDR3: CASSPVPGTRNTEAFF
DNA: TGTGCCAGCAGCCCCGTTCCCGGGACAAGGAACACTGAAGCTTTCTTT

J: TRBJ2-1
size: many
V: TRBV3-1
D: -
CDR3: CASSQVPSEYNEQFF
DNA: TGTGCCAGCAGCCAAGTCCCCAGTGAGTACAATGAGCAGTTCTTC

J: TRBJ2-3
size: many
V: TRBV11-1
D: TRBD2
CDR3: CASSLSAGGADTQYF
DNA: TGTGCCAGCAGCTTATCGGCGGGAGGAGCAGATACGCAGTATTTT

J: TRBJ2-5
size: many
V: TRBV7-9
D: TRBD1
CDR3: CASSTTQGGRETQYF
DNA: TGTGCCAGCAGCACCACACAGGGGGGAAGGGAGACCCAGTACTTC

J: TRBJ1-2
size: many
V: TRBV30
D: -
CDR3: CASVHAAVGAIFYGYTF
DNA: TGTGCCTCCGTACACGCCGCGGTGGGGGCAATCTTCTATGGCTACACCTTC

J: TRBJ2-7
size: many
V: TRBV19
D: TRBD1
CDR3: CASSIGQGYEQYF
DNA: TGTGCCAGTAGTATCGGACAGGGCTACGAGCAGTACTTC

J: TRBJ1-5
size: -
V: TRBV5-8
D: -
CDR3: CASSTAAEFYNQPQHF
DNA: TGTGCCAGCAGCACTGCGGCCGAGTTTTACAATCAGCCCCAGCATTTT

J: TRBJ1-2
size: many
V: TRBV5-1
D: -
CDR3: CASSLTQGTYGYTF
DNA: TGCGCCAGCAGCTTGACCCAGGGGACCTATGGCTACACCTTC

J: TRBJ2-3
size: many
V: TRBV28
D: TRBD2
CDR3: CGTSGAIGGQYF
DNA: TGTGGGACTAGCGGGGCCATAGGCGGGCAGTATTTT

J: TRBJ2-7
size: -
V: TRBV3-1
D: TRBD2
CDR3: CASSQAGLAGAYEQYF
DNA: TGTGCCAGCAGCCAGGCGGGACTAGCGGGGGCCTACGAGCAGTACTTC

J: TRBJ2-7
size: many
V: TRBV19
D: -
CDR3: CASSMRLAYEQYF
DNA: TGTGCCAGTAGTATGCGGTTAGCCTACGAGCAGTACTTC

J: TRBJ2-1
size: many
V: TRBV6-5
D: -
CDR3: CASSYFNEQFF
DNA: TGTGCCAGCAGTTACTTCAATGAGCAGTTCTTC

J: TRBJ1-1
size: many
V: TRBV12-3/TRBV12-4
D: -
CDR3: CASSLAVAGASEAFF
DNA: TGTGCCAGCAGTTTAGCCGTGGCGGGAGCCTCGGAAGCTTTCTTT

J: TRBJ1-1
size: many
V: TRBV29-1
D: -
CDR3: CSGGEQMNTEAFF
DNA: TGCAGCGGAGGGGAGCAAATGAACACTGAAGCTTTCTTT

J: TRBJ2-5
size: many
V: TRBV6-5
D: -
CDR3: CASSYSDEETQYF
DNA: TGTGCCAGCAGTTACTCGGACGAGGAGACCCAGTACTTC

J: TRBJ1-5
size: many
V: TRBV19
D: -
CDR3: CASSMYRERDQPQHF
DNA: TGTGCCAGTAGTATGTACAGGGAACGGGATCAGCCCCAGCATTTT

J: TRBJ2-3
size: medium-sized
V: TRBV5-1
D: TRBD2
CDR3: CASSLDGTSATDTQYF
DNA: TGCGCCAGCAGCTTGGACGGGACTAGCGCCACAGATACGCAGTATTTT

J: TRBJ2-3
size: many
V: TRBV15
D: -
CDR3: CATTENRDADTQYF
DNA: TGTGCCACCACAGAGAACCGGGACGCAGATACGCAGTATTTT

J: TRBJ1-5
size: many
V: TRBV11-1
D: TRBD1
CDR3: CASSLGTGDSNQPQHF
DNA: TGTGCCAGCAGCTTGGGGACAGGGGATAGCAATCAGCCCCAGCATTTT

J: TRBJ2-5
size: many
V: TRBV2
D: -
CDR3: CATTDQGQETQYF
DNA: TGTGCCACCACGGACCAGGGCCAAGAGACCCAGTACTTC

J: TRBJ2-7
size: -
V: TRBV12-3/TRBV12-4
D: -
CDR3: CASSLHLSSGEQYF
DNA: TGTGCCAGCAGTCTCCACCTCTCTTCAGGGGAGCAGTACTTC

J: TRBJ2-7
size: many
V: TRBV6-2/TRBV6-3
D: -
CDR3: CATTARETTDEQYF
DNA: TGTGCCACCACGGCAAGGGAGACAACCGACGAGCAGTACTTC

J: TRBJ2-3
size: many
V: TRBV5-6
D: -
CDR3: CASSFGSGIRYF
DNA: -

J: TRBJ2-6
size: many
V: TRBV28
D: -
CDR3: CASRSLAVPSGANVLTF
DNA: TGTGCCAGCAGATCGTTAGCGGTACCCTCTGGGGCCAACGTCCTGACTTTC

J: TRBJ1-6
size: -
V: TRBV7-2
D: -
CDR3: CASSLWTFNSPLHF
DNA: TGTGCCAGCAGCCTGTGGACTTTTAATTCACCCCTCCACTTT

J: TRBJ1-2
size: many
V: TRBV4-1
D: TRBD1
CDR3: CASSQGTGNYGYTF
DNA: TGCGCCAGCAGCCAAGGGACAGGGAACTATGGCTACACCTTC

J: TRBJ2-2
size: many
V: TRBV6-5
D: -
CDR3: CASSPTDFRTGSGNTGELFF
DNA: TGTGCCAGCAGTCCGACAGATTTCCGGACTGGTAGCGGGAACACCGGGGAGCTGTTTTTT

J: TRBJ1-4
size: many
V: TRBV29-1
D: -
CDR3: CSVPGHNEKLFF
DNA: TGCAGCGTTCCGGGCCATAATGAAAAACTGTTTTTT

J: TRBJ1-4
size: -
V: TRBV18
D: -
CDR3: CASSPSTGANEKLFF
DNA: TGTGCCAGCTCACCCTCTACTGGGGCTAATGAAAAACTGTTTTTT

J: TRBJ2-3
size: many
V: TRBV12-3/TRBV12-4
D: -
CDR3: CASSLAGRKGDTQYF
DNA: TGTGCCAGCAGTTTAGCGGGACGAAAGGGAGATACGCAGTATTTT

J: TRBJ2-7
size: many
V: TRBV11-2
D: -
CDR3: CASSLVRERVLYEQYF
DNA: TGTGCCAGCAGCTTAGTACGCGAGCGGGTGCTTTACGAGCAGTACTTC